This T cell receptor (beta chain) was found in a study of blood T cell repertoires in COVID-19. Study context: Italy, Spain and the United States were the sources of the convalescent and acute COVID-19 samples. T cells, B-cell-depleted T cells, or PBMCs supplied cDNA or gDNA.

This CDR3 is built from 14 residues. CDR1 is WSHSY, CDR2 SAAADI, per germline. Trimming shortened V by 5 bases and J by 5 bases, and 12 bases separated the two germline ends. As originally analysed: Reference gene primer amplification gave estimated nucleated cell counts. Clones were read by immunoSEQ multiplex PCR, and TCRdb kept only the in-frame ones, dropping some. The DNA was the basis for D and trimming; V, J and clone size are from that table. The sample has 200,000 to 250,000 clones, more than 80% seen once. It was during active infection that Seattle patients were enrolled and then longitudinally followed.

The chain combines TRBV10-2 with TRBJ2-2; D gene unclear. Sequencing was performed on peripheral blood. This sequence originates from a man younger than 45 with COVID-19, enrolled during active disease. The DNA of the CDR3 is TGCGCCAGCAGTTCCCCCCCCCAAACCGGGGAGCTGTTTTTT. Translated: CASSSPPQTGELFF.